The TCR beta chain described here comes from a study of cytomegalovirus exposure and HLA in healthy donors. The overall study: Among the 350 to 400 donors who were genotyped, 81% fell in the genetic ancestry cluster that is associated with self-reported Caucasian donors.

A multiplex PCR was run with 60 Vbeta primers and 13 Jbeta primers. TCRdb's copy holds only in-frame clones and misses some; the assay was immunoSEQ multiplex PCR. This sample has roughly 200,000 clones, with 82% found just once. Findings and limits, study-wide: TCR beta sequences reportedly predicted most subjects' HLA-A and HLA-B alleles accurately. According to a later analysis, donors in an Asian-associated ancestry cluster reportedly had fewer N-insertions than the roughly 640-donor mean. In vitro data verified three CMV-associated chains as specific for CMV antigens.

With respect to this clone: The antigen is not known.

The TCR originated in a woman in her thirties or forties in good health and CMV-seronegative. The sample comprised PBMCs.

DNA of the CDR3: TGTGCCAGCAGCCACCTAGGTCGGGGGGGTCCCTACGAGCAGTACTTC. Protein sequence: CASSHLGRGGPYEQYF. The chain combines TRBV11-2 with TRBJ2-7; 8 bases map to TRBD2. V lost 5 bases to trimming and J lost 2 bases; unmatched junction nucleotides: 11. Germline V gives CDR1 SGHAT, CDR2 FQNNGV. This CDR3 has 16 residues.